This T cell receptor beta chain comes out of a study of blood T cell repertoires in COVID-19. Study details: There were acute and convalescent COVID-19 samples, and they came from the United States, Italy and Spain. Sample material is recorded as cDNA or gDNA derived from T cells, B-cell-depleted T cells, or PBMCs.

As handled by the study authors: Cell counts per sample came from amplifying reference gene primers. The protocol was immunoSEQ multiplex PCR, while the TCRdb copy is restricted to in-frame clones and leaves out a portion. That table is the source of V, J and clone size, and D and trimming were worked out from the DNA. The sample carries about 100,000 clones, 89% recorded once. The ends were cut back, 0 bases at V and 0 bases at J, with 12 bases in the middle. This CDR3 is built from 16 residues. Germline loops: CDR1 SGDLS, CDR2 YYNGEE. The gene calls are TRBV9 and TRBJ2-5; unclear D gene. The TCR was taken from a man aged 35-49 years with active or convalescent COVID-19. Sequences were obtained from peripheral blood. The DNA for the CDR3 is TGTGCCAGCAGCGTAGAGGCAGGCCCATACCAAGAGACCCAGTACTTC. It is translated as CASSVEAGPYQETQYF.